Below are 27 T cell receptor beta chains sequenced from a single sample in a study of T cells in localized non-small cell lung cancer. Profiled with immunoSEQ multiplex PCR; TCRdb holds only in-frame clones, not every one. The repertoire holds tens of thousands of clones, with approximately 86% as singletons. Sequenced here: peripheral blood, sampled before any cancer treatment. All receptors come from a man between 40 and 70 years old with stage I squamous cell lung carcinoma.

CDR3 coding DNA: TGTGCCAGCAATAAGGGGGCGTCGAGCACAGATACGCAGTATTTT. Protein product: CASNKGASSTDTQYF. The rearrangement links TRBV27 to TRBJ2-3; 7 nucleotides line up with TRBD1. The CDR3 is made up of 15 amino acids. Looked up from germline, CDR1 is MNHEY and CDR2 is SMNVEV (reference sequence). Trimming took 7 bases from V and 0 from J; bases not matched to a gene: 7.

This chain joins TRBV7-9 and TRBJ2-7, with 8 bases aligning to TRBD2. V gave up 5 bases and J gave up 4 bases; unmatched junction bases: 16. Germline V gene lookup returns CDR1 SEHNR and CDR2 FQNEAQ (reference sequence). The CDR3 extends over 17 amino acids. CDR3: CASSPPESGGGKYEQYF. The CDR3 nucleotides are TGTGCCAGCAGCCCGCCCGAGTCGGGGGGGGGAAAATACGAGCAGTACTTC.

The chain joins TRBV5-1 to TRBJ1-1; a weak D match, TRBD1 (5 bases). V shed 9 bases and J shed 3 bases, with 18 bases lying between them. The CDR3 length is 14 residues. Germline values: CDR1 SGHRS, CDR2 YFSETQ. The CDR3: CATTVQGGHTEAFF. CDR3 sequence (DNA): TGCGCCACGACCGTCCAGGGAGGGCACACTGAAGCTTTCTTT.

This chain's CDR3 is CASSLGQNTGELFF. CDR3 coding DNA: TGTGCCAGCAGCTTAGGACAGAACACCGGGGAGCTGTTTTTT. The chain carries TRBV7-2 and TRBJ2-2, with no clear D. Germline V gene data show CDR1 as SGHTA and CDR2 as FQGNSA. CDR3 length equals 14 residues. V was trimmed by 1 base and J by 1 base, leaving 4 bases between them. The entire variable domain, with the rest obtained from reference TRBV7-2 and TRBJ2-2, is as follows: GAGVSQSPSNKVTEKGKDVELRCDPISGHTALYWYRQSLGQGLEFLIYFQGNSAPDKSGLPSDRFSAERTGGSVSTLTIQRTQQEDSAVYLCASSLGQNTGELFFGEGSRLTVL.

CDR3 coding DNA: TGTGCCAGCAGCCAAGAGCCTTCAGCAGTTTCGAAAGAGACCCAGTACTTC. Protein sequence: CASSQEPSAVSKETQYF. J is TRBJ2-5 and V is TRBV4-2; D is undetermined. Trimming removed 0 bases from V and 3 bases from J, with 17 bases in between. The CDR3 has 17 residues. CDR1 and CDR2 (germline): LGHNA, YNFKEQ.

This clone has more than one count but fewer than ten. This chain links TRBV27 with TRBJ2-2; D is possibly TRBD2 (5 bases). The CDR3 has 14 residues. Germline V gene lookup returns CDR1 MNHEY and CDR2 SMNVEV (reference sequence). The V end was cut by 4 bases, the J end by 4 bases, with 10 bases between. The CDR3 DNA reads TGTGCCAGCAGTTCCTCGGGGATCACCGGGGAGCTGTTTTTT. Protein: CASSSSGITGELFF.

The CDR3, as DNA: TGTGCCAGCAGCTTATTAGGGACAGCGGGAACTGAAGCTTTCTTT. This encodes CASSLLGTAGTEAFF. The chain carries TRBV5-4 and TRBJ1-1; 7 bases line up with TRBD1. Germline values: CDR1 SGHNT, CDR2 YYREEE (reference sequence). J gave up 5 bases and V 2 bases, and 9 bases lay outside the gene matches. The CDR3 length is 15 residues.

The J gene is TRBJ2-1, the V gene TRBV7-9; 11 bases align to TRBD2. The trim removed 1 base at V and 0 bases at J, leaving 5 bases unmatched. The CDR3 is made up of 18 amino acids. Germline CDR1 reads SEHNR; CDR2 reads FQNEAQ (reference sequence). CDR3 in DNA: TGTGCCAGCAGCTTAGGACTAGCGGGGTTGAGCTCCTACAATGAGCAGTTCTTC. Residues: CASSLGLAGLSSYNEQFF.

This sequence joins TRBV5-1 and TRBJ2-5; possibly TRBD1 for D (7 bases). Trimming pared 2 bases from V and 2 bases from J, leaving 13 bases between. Germline V gives CDR1 SGHRS, CDR2 YFSETQ. This CDR3 contains 15 residues. CDR3 nucleotide sequence: TGCGCCAGCAGCTTCGTTGCAGGGGGGCAAGAGACCCAGTACTTC. Translating it yields CASSFVAGGQETQYF. Full variable domain (remainder filled in from reference TRBV5-1 and TRBJ2-5): KAGVTQTPRYLIKTRGQQVTLSCSPISGHRSVSWYQQTPGQGLQFLFEYFSETQRNKGNFPGRFSGRQFSNSRSEMNVSTLELGDSALYLCASSFVAGGQETQYFGPGTRLLVL.

The chain recombines TRBV7-7 with TRBJ2-1; TRBD2 aligns across 8 bases. CDR1 and CDR2 from the germline V gene are SSHAT and FNYEAQ (reference sequence). The CDR3 contains 14 residues. After removal of 3 bases from V and 2 bases from J, the junction contained 0 bases not matched to a gene. The CDR3 sequence is CASSFGGAYNEQFF. The CDR3, as DNA: TGTGCCAGCAGCTTCGGGGGGGCCTACAATGAGCAGTTCTTC.

The chain employs TRBV7-9 and TRBJ2-2, with D unresolved. Germline V gives CDR1 SEHNR, CDR2 FQNEAQ (reference sequence). This CDR3 comprises 11 residues. Trimming removed 2 bases from V and 5 bases from J, with 0 bases in between. CDR3 nucleotide sequence: TGTGCCAGCAGCTTAACCGGGGAGCTGTTTTTT. Residues: CASSLTGELFF.

The chain couples TRBV18 to TRBJ1-4; D is undetermined. The CDR3 loop spans 13 amino acids. Per the germline V gene, CDR1 is KGHSH and CDR2 is LQKENI. V dropped 6 bases and J dropped 5 bases, with 10 bases sitting between them. This CDR3 reads CASSAIGNEKLFF. CDR3 nucleotides: TGTGCCAGCTCGGCTATCGGGAATGAAAAACTGTTTTTT.

The gene calls are TRBV7-2 and TRBJ1-2; a possible D gene is TRBD1 (6 bases). Per the germline V gene, CDR1 is SGHTA and CDR2 is FQGNSA. V was clipped by 3 bases and J by 4 bases, with 12 bases between them. This CDR3 has 14 amino acids. The DNA of the CDR3 is TGTGCCAGCAGCTTTGCCAGGGGCGTCTATGGCTACACCTTC. Its protein is CASSFARGVYGYTF. Variable domain in full (rest from reference TRBV7-2 and TRBJ1-2): GAGVSQSPSNKVTEKGKDVELRCDPISGHTALYWYRQSLGQGLEFLIYFQGNSAPDKSGLPSDRFSAERTGGSVSTLTIQRTQQEDSAVYLCASSFARGVYGYTFGSGTRLTVV.

The J gene is TRBJ1-1, the V gene TRBV10-2; D call uncertain. Per the germline V gene, CDR1 is WSHSY and CDR2 is SAAADI. The V gene lost 7 bases and the J gene lost 1 base, with 7 bases spanning the gap. The CDR3 is 12 amino acids. CDR3 sequence reads: CASKVRNTEAFF. DNA for the CDR3: TGCGCCAGCAAGGTGAGGAACACTGAAGCTTTCTTT.

V is TRBV5-1 and J is TRBJ1-4, with unresolved D. Per the germline V gene, CDR1 is SGHRS and CDR2 is YFSETQ. CDR3 length equals 13 residues. The V gene lost 1 base and the J gene lost 8 bases, with 9 bases spanning the gap. The CDR3 region has the DNA TGCGCCAGCAGCTTGCGGGTTGGAGAAAAACTGTTTTTT. Protein sequence: CASSLRVGEKLFF.

This clone has a single count. The chain recombines TRBV2 with TRBJ2-1; D is perhaps TRBD1 (6 bases). Germline loops: CDR1 SNHLY, CDR2 FYNNEI. The CDR3 is 13 amino acids. V gave up 6 bases and J gave up 8 bases, with 14 bases separating them. CDR3 bases: TGTGCCAGCAGCAGACAGGTCCCGGATGAGCAGTTCTTC. Encoded protein: CASSRQVPDEQFF.

The chain recombines TRBV18 with TRBJ1-1, with TRBD1 identical over 7 bases. The CDR3 loop spans 15 amino acids. CDR1 and CDR2 (germline): KGHSH, LQKENI. J was trimmed by 7 bases and V by 4 bases; bases with no gene match: 12. The CDR3, as DNA: TGTGCCAGCTCACTAACACGGCGGGGGGACAGTGAAGCTTTCTTT. Its protein product is CASSLTRRGDSEAFF.

V gene TRBV4-2 combines with J gene TRBJ2-6; D is unclear. The CDR3 is 17 residues long. The germline V and J ends were trimmed by 0 bases and 0 bases, with 9 bases remaining between them. Germline V lookup: CDR1 LGHNA, CDR2 YNFKEQ. CDR3 nucleotide sequence: TGTGCCAGCAGCCAAGATCTGGTGACCTCTGGGGCCAACGTCCTGACTTTC. It translates to CASSQDLVTSGANVLTF.

The CDR3 is CASSSSGGGYNEQFF. The DNA for the CDR3 is TGTGCCAGCAGCTCCTCCGGCGGGGGATACAATGAGCAGTTCTTC. This chain links TRBV7-2 with TRBJ2-1; 7 bases are a match to TRBD2. Per germline, CDR1 SGHTA and CDR2 FQGNSA. The CDR3 runs 15 residues. The trim removed 4 bases at V and 4 bases at J, leaving 7 bases unmatched.

The V gene is TRBV7-9, the J gene TRBJ1-1; D remains unclear. The germline CDR1 and CDR2 sequences are SEHNR and FQNEAQ (reference sequence). Trimming cost V 0 bases and J 7 bases, with 15 bases left between them. The CDR3 length is 15 residues. The CDR3 loop is CASSLAETTKSEAFF. The DNA for the CDR3 is TGTGCCAGCAGCTTAGCGGAGACAACGAAAAGTGAAGCTTTCTTT.

The chain couples TRBV9 to TRBJ1-1, with TRBD1 matching over 10 bases. CDR3 length: 16 amino acids. Trimming removed 3 bases from V and 1 base from J; junction bases left unmatched: 6. Germline values: CDR1 SGDLS, CDR2 YYNGEE. The CDR3 sequence is CASSAGWTGGNTEAFF. The CDR3 DNA is TGTGCCAGCAGCGCCGGTTGGACAGGGGGGAACACTGAAGCTTTCTTT.

This clone occurred once. The V and J genes are TRBV29-1 and TRBJ2-3; D unresolved. This CDR3 spans 12 amino acids. The germline CDR1 and CDR2 sequences are SQVTM and ANQGSEA. Trimming removed 5 bases at V and 1 base at J, with 7 bases between. The CDR3 reads CSVSDGTDTQYF. In DNA, the CDR3 is TGCAGCGTTTCTGACGGCACAGATACGCAGTATTTT.

The chain is built from TRBV5-1 and TRBJ2-5; 8 nucleotides match TRBD1. The J segment lost 5 bases and the V segment lost 4 bases, leaving 10 bases of the junction unmatched. Germline-derived CDR1 and CDR2 are SGHRS and YFSETQ. The CDR3 sequence is 15 residues long. CDR3 DNA: TGCGCCAGCAGCGACCCGGGACAGGTGACGGAGACCCAGTACTTC. Its protein is CASSDPGQVTETQYF.

The chain links TRBV5-3 to TRBJ1-4; possible D gene TRBD1, 5 bases. TRBV5-3 is filed as an ORF, its function uncertain. There are 14 residues in the CDR3. Trimming shortened V by 4 bases and J by 4 bases, and 11 bases separated the two germline ends. CDR3 DNA sequence: TGTGCCAGAAGCCCCGGGACTGATAATGAAAAACTGTTTTTT. Its translation is CARSPGTDNEKLFF.

This chain connects TRBV5-8 to TRBJ2-7; D is possibly TRBD1 (7 bases). Germline values: CDR1 SGHTS, CDR2 YDEGEE. The CDR3 contains 13 residues. V lost 5 bases and J lost 5, with 14 bases in between. The DNA for the CDR3 is TGTGCCAGCAGAGCCAGGGGGGCCCACGAGCAGTACTTC. Residues: CASRARGAHEQYF.

This chain uses TRBV9 with TRBJ1-2, with D hard to call. V was pared by 0 bases and J by 10 bases, with 16 bases between. Germline CDR1 reads SGDLS; CDR2 reads YYNGEE. This CDR3 region has 14 residues. This chain's CDR3 is CASSVALQLNNYTF. The CDR3 coding sequence is TGTGCCAGCAGCGTAGCTTTGCAGCTGAACAACTACACCTTC.

The J gene is TRBJ1-1, the V gene TRBV7-9; D gene unclear. This CDR3 has 13 amino acids. Germline V gene lookup returns CDR1 SEHNR and CDR2 FQNEAQ (reference sequence). V lost 4 bases and J lost 5, with 11 bases in between. CDR3 nucleotide sequence: TGTGCCAGCAGCTCGAGAGAGAGGACTGAAGCTTTCTTT. This gives the protein CASSSRERTEAFF.